The 6 T cell receptor beta chains reported below all come from one sample, sequenced in a study of OX40 agonist ivuxolimab in advanced cancers. Clones were read by immunoSEQ multiplex PCR, and TCRdb kept only the in-frame ones, dropping some. The sample carries some 54,000 clones, 80% recorded once. This specimen was CD4+ or CD8+ T cells sorted from blood, taken in a trial of the OX40 agonist ivuxolimab. The receptors derive from an adult with an advanced solid tumor such as melanoma, head and neck, liver or kidney cancer.

The rearrangement joins TRBV30 to TRBJ1-2; no definite D call. Trimming removed 0 bases from V and 4 bases from J, with 6 bases in between. Germline V gene sequence: CDR1 GTSNPN, CDR2 SVGIG (reference sequence). This CDR3 is built from 12 residues. The DNA of the CDR3 is TGTGCCTGGAGTGTCTTCAGCTATGGCTACACCTTC. Its protein is CAWSVFSYGYTF.

This rearrangement joins TRBV30 to TRBJ2-7; the D gene is possibly TRBD1 (6 bases). Trimming stripped 4 bases from V and 0 bases from J, with 28 bases between. The CDR3 spans 19 residues. CDR1 and CDR2 from the germline V gene are GTSNPN and SVGIG (reference sequence). CDR3 in DNA: TGTGCCTGGATCTCCCTGAGGCCATCCAGCGACAGGAGCTCCTACGAGCAGTACTTC. Translation: CAWISLRPSSDRSSYEQYF.

The chain uses TRBV5-5 and TRBJ2-3; D is perhaps TRBD2 (6 bases). This CDR3 spans 14 amino acids. Trimming stripped 5 bases from V and 6 bases from J, with 16 bases between. Germline V gives CDR1 SGHKS, CDR2 YYEKEE (reference sequence). CDR3 protein: CASRHPTSSDTQYF. The CDR3 nucleotides read TGTGCCAGCAGGCACCCGACTAGTTCCGATACGCAGTATTTT.

The rearrangement links TRBV18 to TRBJ1-2; no clear D. Germline CDR1 KGHSH, CDR2 LQKENI. This CDR3 region has 19 residues. V gave up 6 bases and J gave up 5 bases, with 31 bases separating them. The CDR3, as DNA: TGTGCCAGCTCCCCCCCACCGAAGGAATTATCTCAACTGACTTATGGCTACACCTTC. Its protein is CASSPPPKELSQLTYGYTF.

The V gene is TRBV2, the J gene TRBJ2-7; D is perhaps TRBD1 (5 bases). The germline V gene has CDR1 SNHLY and CDR2 FYNNEI. The CDR3 consists of 12 residues. The germline V and J ends were trimmed by 5 bases and 4 bases, with 9 bases remaining between them. Written as DNA, the CDR3 is TGTGCCAGCAGTCACAAGGGGTACGAGCAGTACTTC. Amino acid sequence: CASSHKGYEQYF.

The J gene is TRBJ2-5, the V gene TRBV5-5, with a tentative D call TRBD2 (7 bases). The germline V gene encodes CDR1 SGHKS and CDR2 YYEKEE (reference sequence). The V end was cut by 4 bases, the J end by 1 base, with 17 bases between. This CDR3 is built from 16 residues. CDR3 amino acids: CASSGNGRGSQETQYF. CDR3 DNA sequence: TGTGCCAGCAGCGGGAATGGGAGGGGGTCCCAAGAGACCCAGTACTTC.